The subject of this entry is one T cell receptor (beta chain). Its antigen remains unknown. This record belongs to a study of T-cell reconstitution after alpha-beta-depleted transplantation in children. Study-wide findings and caveats: Newly made T cells mostly supplied T-cell counts and diversity one year after transplant. Reportedly, alpha-beta T cells present about two months post-transplant originated from several hundred expanded clones of graft origin. Some patients' high day-60 TCRbeta diversity was traced to surviving recipient T cells and thymic progenitors.

Preparing the TCRbeta library involved the use of unique molecular identifiers. TCRdb called the PCR reads again in MiXCR, with one record for every CDR3 protein. The data contain roughly 420,000 distinct CDR3 sequences, 15% to 20% of them singletons. Per germline, CDR1 MNHEY and CDR2 SVGAGI. This CDR3 is 16 amino acids long. V lost 2 bases and J lost 3; bases outside the gene matches: 7. The TCR comes from a boy under two years old who had a stem cell transplant for Wiskott-Aldrich syndrome, so the T cells may come from the graft donor. V is TRBV6-5 and J is TRBJ2-1; 7 nucleotides agree with TRBD2. Source: PBMCs, mostly from graft donor cells, taken 360 days after TCRalphabeta/CD19-depleted stem cell transplant. The CDR3 here is CASSYTRDYLYNEQFF. CDR3 DNA sequence: TGTGCCAGCAGTTACACCCGGGACTACCTCTACAATGAGCAGTTCTTC.